This T cell receptor (beta chain) was sequenced for a study of blood T cell repertoires in COVID-19. Study-level background: The cDNA or gDNA used as material had been derived from T cells, B-cell-depleted T cells, or PBMCs.

This clone appeared a single time. Original processing notes: Nucleated cell number was recorded as an estimate derived from reference gene primer amplification. Method: immunoSEQ multiplex PCR; TCRdb's copy keeps in-frame clones and lacks some. V, J and clone size are taken as reported in that table, and D and trimming were inferred from the DNA itself. The repertoire holds 180,000 or so clones, 80% to 85% seen once, with 10% to 15% in the top ten. The V and J ends lost 8 bases and 0 bases, in that order; junction bases with no gene match: 4. Germline V lookup: CDR1 SNHLY, CDR2 FYNNEI. The CDR3 length is 13 residues. Membership in each cohort depended on participant-reported clinical history. Two negative PCRs, clearance, or symptom resolution characterized the recovered Cohort 3 donors.

This TCR derives from a woman aged 60 to 75 who had recovered from COVID-19. V usage is TRBV2 and J usage is TRBJ2-7, with 7 bases that match TRBD2. The sequencing sample was made of PBMCs or T cells enriched from blood (not recorded which). This CDR3 reads CASGSGASYEQYF. CDR3 in DNA: TGTGCCAGCGGAAGCGGGGCCTCCTACGAGCAGTACTTC.